Described below is a single TCR beta chain sequence and its context. The source of the sample is a study of blood T cell repertoires in COVID-19. Study-level background: Sources were T cells, B-cell-depleted T cells, or PBMCs; the material itself was cDNA or gDNA.

Original methodology: Reference gene primer amplification in the assay estimated nucleated cell counts. Some clones are missing from TCRdb's copy, which holds only in-frame ones; the method was immunoSEQ multiplex PCR. V and J calls and clone size are copied from that table; D and trimming were computed from the DNA. The sample contains more than 250,000 clones, approximately 87% of which appear only once. Germline V CDR1 and CDR2: MNHEY, SMNVEV (reference sequence). The V gene end was trimmed by 5 bases and the J gene end by 0 bases; junction bases not matched to a gene: 7. CDR3 length: 15 amino acids.

The chain carries TRBV27 and TRBJ2-7; 7 bases fit TRBD1. The TCR was taken from a man aged 60 to 75 who had recovered from COVID-19. Input material: peripheral blood. The CDR3 spells CASSQEQGSSYEQYF. The CDR3 region has the DNA TGTGCCAGCAGTCAAGAACAGGGGAGCTCCTACGAGCAGTACTTC.